The 23 T cell receptor beta chains below were found in one sample sequenced in a study of vaccination effects on CD4 cells after COVID-19. No antigen has been assigned to these receptors. With the ViraFEST assay, the study expanded antigen-specific CD4+ T cells using viral peptide pools, then sequenced them. Subsequent to approximately 11 days of culture, CD4+ T cells were isolated. The vaccine given was either BNT162b2 or mRNA-1273, in two doses. Profiling relied on immunoSEQ multiplex PCR, and the TCRdb table lists in-frame clones only, not all of them. The table includes roughly 70,000 clones, around 70% detected once. The sequenced sample was CD4+ T cells from PBMCs cultured with HCoV-229E spike peptides, obtained after COVID-19 vaccination. The receptors were gathered from a human donor who received a COVID-19 vaccine.

The V call is TRBV5-1, the J call TRBJ1-1, with D possibly being TRBD1 (6 bases). The CDR3 extends over 15 amino acids. Germline V gene sequence: CDR1 SGHRS, CDR2 YFSETQ. Trimming left V 4 bases short and J 1 base short, with 14 bases between. CDR3 in DNA: TGCGCCAGCAGCGGAGGGGGGGGTGGGAACACTGAAGCTTTCTTT. Encoded protein: CASSGGGGGNTEAFF. Supplemented by reference TRBV5-1 and TRBJ1-1, the full variable domain reads KAGVTQTPRYLIKTRGQQVTLSCSPISGHRSVSWYQQTPGQGLQFLFEYFSETQRNKGNFPGRFSGRQFSNSRSEMNVSTLELGDSALYLCASSGGGGGNTEAFFGQGTRLTVV.

The chain couples TRBV27 to TRBJ1-5; 7 nucleotides match TRBD1. This CDR3 region has 17 residues. With V trimmed by 2 bases and J by 3 bases, 10 bases remained unmatched. CDR1 is MNHEY and CDR2 is SMNVEV in the germline V gene (reference sequence). The CDR3 spells CASSLKLTGNLNQPQHF. The CDR3 DNA sequence: TGTGCCAGCAGTTTAAAATTGACAGGGAATCTCAATCAGCCCCAGCATTTT.

The chain combines TRBV6-5 with TRBJ1-6; D is possibly TRBD1 (6 bases). This CDR3 region has 15 residues. The germline V and J ends were trimmed by 5 bases and 10 bases, with 18 bases remaining between them. The V gene's germline CDR1 is MNHEY and CDR2 SVGAGI. The DNA for the CDR3 is TGTGCCAGCAGTAGGCCGCCTGCAGGGGTCTCACCCCTCCACTTT. Translating gives CASSRPPAGVSPLHF.

The chain couples TRBV24-1 to TRBJ2-5, with TRBD1 matching 9 bases. The CDR3 contains 15 residues. Germline V gene data show CDR1 as KGHDR and CDR2 as SFDVKD. Trimming at V came to 5 bases and at J to 5 bases, leaving 8 bases not matched to a gene. For the CDR3, the DNA is TGTGCCACCAGTGCCGCATCCGGGACAGGGGAGACCCAGTACTTC. It specifies CATSAASGTGETQYF.

The rearrangement uses TRBV5-1 and TRBJ1-4; D is unclear. The CDR3 consists of 16 residues. Germline CDR1 SGHRS, CDR2 YFSETQ. V lost 4 bases, J lost 2 bases, and 15 bases lay in between. Written as DNA, the CDR3 is TGCGCCAGCAGCGGAGGGAGTCGTACGACTAATGAAAAACTGTTTTTT. Amino acid sequence: CASSGGSRTTNEKLFF.

Only one count was recorded for this clone. In DNA, the CDR3 is TGTGCCAGCAGCCCCCGGGACATTGATGAGGGGCAGCCCCAGCATTTT. Encoded protein: CASSPRDIDEGQPQHF. The J gene is TRBJ1-5, the V gene TRBV21-1; the D call in the table, TRBD1, was not verified against the DNA. TRBV21-1 is termed a pseudogene. The CDR3 has 16 amino acids.

The chain links TRBV5-1 to TRBJ2-7; 13 nucleotides match TRBD2. The CDR3 has 19 amino acids. CDR1 and CDR2 (germline): SGHRS, YFSETQ. After removal of 0 bases from V and 2 bases from J, the junction contained 11 bases not matched to a gene. The CDR3 is CASSLVRTSGGPTPYEQYV. In DNA form, the CDR3 reads TGCGCCAGCAGCTTGGTACGGACTAGCGGGGGCCCTACTCCCTACGAGCAGTACGTC.

The V and J genes are TRBV11-2 and TRBJ2-5; TRBD1 aligns across 9 bases. V gave up 2 bases and J gave up 5 bases; unmatched junction bases: 15. There are 18 residues in the CDR3. Germline values: CDR1 SGHAT, CDR2 FQNNGV. The CDR3 region has the DNA TGTGCCAGCAGCTTAAGACTCATAACCGGGACAGGGCACGAGACCCAGTACTTC. Translated: CASSLRLITGTGHETQYF.

V usage is TRBV18 and J usage is TRBJ1-2; 8 nucleotides line up with TRBD1. The CDR3 is 15 amino acids. V lost 0 bases, J lost 8 bases, and 8 bases stayed unmatched. CDR1 is KGHSH and CDR2 is LQKENI in the germline V gene. The CDR3 DNA follows: TGTGCCAGCTCACCACCGACAGGGGCGTATGAAGGCTACACCTTC. Its protein product is CASSPPTGAYEGYTF.

The genes are TRBV5-6 and TRBJ1-2; D is uncertain. This CDR3 is 11 amino acids long. V lost 0 bases to trimming and J lost 5 bases, with 2 bases between them. In germline, CDR1 is SGHDT, CDR2 YYEEEE. Written as DNA, the CDR3 is TGTGCCAGCAGCTTGGGATATGGCTACACCTTC. Amino acid sequence: CASSLGYGYTF.

This sequence joins TRBV5-1 and TRBJ1-2; no clear D gene. Germline V gene data show CDR1 as SGHRS and CDR2 as YFSETQ. The CDR3 spans 15 residues. Trimming cost V 0 bases and J 0 bases, with 9 bases left between them. CDR3 nucleotides: TGCGCCAGCAGCTTGGAGTCTGCCCCTAACTATGGCTACACCTTC. As protein: CASSLESAPNYGYTF.

This clone has a handful of counts. The V gene is TRBV30, the J gene TRBJ2-1; TRBD2 matches 7 bases. In germline, CDR1 is GTSNPN, CDR2 SVGIG (reference sequence). CDR3 length: 14 residues. The DNA of the CDR3 is TGTATTGCGGGCAGTACTAGCGCCTACAATGAGCAGTTCTTC. Translated: CIAGSTSAYNEQFF.

This clone was detected a few times. The chain joins TRBV4-3 to TRBJ2-2; D is ambiguous. CDR3 size: 12 residues. V was trimmed by 4 bases and J by 4 bases, leaving 4 bases between them. The germline V gene has CDR1 LGHNA and CDR2 YSLEER. CDR3 loop: CASSRGTGELFF. The CDR3, as DNA: TGCGCCAGCAGCCGCGGCACCGGGGAGCTGTTTTTT.

V gene TRBV7-9 combines with J gene TRBJ1-3; 9 positions match TRBD1. The CDR3 loop spans 14 amino acids. The junction had 4 bases not matched to a gene; V was cut back by 3 bases and J by 7 bases. Germline CDR1 is SEHNR and CDR2 is FQNEAQ (reference sequence). This chain's CDR3 is CASSLGQGLNTIYF. The CDR3 bases are TGTGCCAGCAGCTTGGGACAGGGACTGAACACCATATATTTT.

The rearrangement uses TRBV30 and TRBJ1-2; TRBD1 agrees at 7 bases. V gave up 3 bases and J gave up 4 bases; unmatched junction bases: 5. Germline values: CDR1 GTSNPN, CDR2 SVGIG (reference sequence). The CDR3 is made up of 13 amino acids. This chain's CDR3 is CAWRGQAIYGYTF. Here the CDR3 DNA reads TGTGCCTGGAGAGGACAGGCGATCTATGGCTACACCTTC.

The J gene is TRBJ2-5, the V gene TRBV7-2; 7 nucleotides line up with TRBD1. Germline V gene data show CDR1 as SGHTA and CDR2 as FQGNSA. Germline trimming cut 5 bases from V and 4 bases from J; bases unmatched to any gene: 10. CDR3 length: 15 residues. CDR3: CASSPYIRQGETQYF. CDR3 coding DNA: TGTGCCAGCAGCCCCTACATCCGACAGGGAGAGACCCAGTACTTC. Based on the CDR3 plus reference TRBV7-2 and TRBJ2-5, the full variable domain is GAGVSQSPSNKVTEKGKDVELRCDPISGHTALYWYRQSLGQGLEFLIYFQGNSAPDKSGLPSDRFSAERTGGSVSTLTIQRTQQEDSAVYLCASSPYIRQGETQYFGPGTRLLVL.

The rearrangement uses TRBV6-5 and TRBJ1-2; 10 bases align to TRBD1. V shed 8 bases, J shed 3 bases, and the junction held 9 bases outside the gene matches. This CDR3 has 15 residues. Germline loops: CDR1 MNHEY, CDR2 SVGAGI. The CDR3 is CASASGTGAYYGYTF. DNA of the CDR3: TGTGCCAGCGCCTCCGGGACAGGGGCCTACTATGGCTACACCTTC.

This clone was picked up a small number of times. The chain has TRBV9 and TRBJ2-1; D ambiguous. Germline loops: CDR1 SGDLS, CDR2 YYNGEE. The CDR3 covers 11 residues. Trimming took off 3 bases at V and 8 bases at J, with 6 bases between the two ends. CDR3 nucleotide sequence: TGTGCCAGCAGCGCACACTATGAGCAGTTCTTC. Protein sequence: CASSAHYEQFF. The complete variable domain, with remaining parts taken from reference TRBV9 and TRBJ2-1, reads DSGVTQTPKHLITATGQRVTLRCSPRSGDLSVYWYQQSLDQGLQFLIQYYNGEERAKGNILERFSAQQFPDLHSELNLSSLELGDSALYFCASSAHYEQFFGPGTRLTVL.

This clone was seen more than once but under ten times. The V gene is TRBV5-1, the J gene TRBJ1-4; TRBD1 agrees at 8 bases. V trimming: 7 bases; J trimming: 3 bases; junction bases outside the gene matches: 5. There are 14 residues in the CDR3. The V gene's germline CDR1 is SGHRS and CDR2 YFSETQ. CDR3 DNA: TGCGCCAGCGCGACAGGGGATGCTAATGAAAAACTGTTTTTT. Translated: CASATGDANEKLFF.

This chain joins TRBV9 and TRBJ1-6; D is unresolved. V was trimmed by 4 bases and J by 10 bases, leaving 12 bases between them. The CDR3 is made up of 13 amino acids. The germline gives CDR1 SGDLS, CDR2 YYNGEE. This CDR3 reads CASSREGNSPLHF. Written as DNA, the CDR3 is TGTGCCAGCAGCCGAGAAGGGAACTCACCCCTCCACTTT.

The genes are TRBV2 and TRBJ1-2; 7 bases match TRBD1. CDR1 and CDR2 (germline): SNHLY, FYNNEI. The CDR3 loop spans 13 amino acids. The J segment lost 0 bases and the V segment lost 6 bases, leaving 1 base of the junction unmatched. For the CDR3, the DNA is TGTGCCAGCAGGGGACAGCCTAACTATGGCTACACCTTC. Its translation: CASRGQPNYGYTF.

The chain joins TRBV28 to TRBJ1-5; no firm D call. V was cut by 3 bases and J by 5 bases, with 11 bases left in between. The CDR3 spans 14 residues. Germline V gene sequence: CDR1 MDHEN, CDR2 SYDVKM. Written as DNA, the CDR3 is TGTGCCAGCAGTTTTGCATCCCTTTATCAGCCCCAGCATTTT. Protein product: CASSFASLYQPQHF.

The rearrangement joins TRBV2 to TRBJ2-7; D is tentatively TRBD1 or TRBD2 (5 bases each). V lost 4 bases to trimming and J lost 0 bases, with 16 bases between them. CDR1 and CDR2 (germline): SNHLY, FYNNEI. The CDR3 consists of 16 residues. The DNA for the CDR3 is TGTGCCAGCAGTGGGGGGATAGAAAGGGGCTCCTACGAGCAGTACGTC. Amino acid sequence: CASSGGIERGSYEQYV.